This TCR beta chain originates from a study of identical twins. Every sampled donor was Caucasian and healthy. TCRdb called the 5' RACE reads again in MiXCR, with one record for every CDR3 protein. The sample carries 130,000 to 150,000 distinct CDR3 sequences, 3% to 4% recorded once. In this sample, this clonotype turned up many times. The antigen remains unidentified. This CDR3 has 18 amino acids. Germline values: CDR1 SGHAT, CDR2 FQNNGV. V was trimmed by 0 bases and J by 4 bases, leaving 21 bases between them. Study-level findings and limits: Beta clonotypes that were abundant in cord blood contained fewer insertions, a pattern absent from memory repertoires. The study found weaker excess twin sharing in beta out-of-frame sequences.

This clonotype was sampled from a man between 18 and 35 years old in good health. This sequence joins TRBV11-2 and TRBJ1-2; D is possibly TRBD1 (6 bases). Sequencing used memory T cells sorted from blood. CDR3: CASSLDKARGSKRYGYTF. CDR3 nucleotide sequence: TGTGCCAGCAGCTTAGATAAGGCCAGGGGTAGTAAACGCTATGGCTACACCTTC.